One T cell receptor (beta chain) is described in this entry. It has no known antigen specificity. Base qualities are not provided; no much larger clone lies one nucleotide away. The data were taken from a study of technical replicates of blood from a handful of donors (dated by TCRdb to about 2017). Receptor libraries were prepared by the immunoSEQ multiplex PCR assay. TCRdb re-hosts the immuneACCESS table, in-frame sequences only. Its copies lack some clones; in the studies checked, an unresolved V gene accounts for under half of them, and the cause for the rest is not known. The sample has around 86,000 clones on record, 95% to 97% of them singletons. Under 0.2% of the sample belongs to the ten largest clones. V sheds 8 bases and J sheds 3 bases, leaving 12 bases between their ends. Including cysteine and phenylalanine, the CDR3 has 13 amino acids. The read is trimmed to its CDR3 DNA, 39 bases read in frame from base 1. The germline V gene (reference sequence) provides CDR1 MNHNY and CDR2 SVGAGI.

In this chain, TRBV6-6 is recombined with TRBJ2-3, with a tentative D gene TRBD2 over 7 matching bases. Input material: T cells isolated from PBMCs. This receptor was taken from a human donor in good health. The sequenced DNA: TGTGCCAGCTCGAGGGGGGGGACAGATACGCAGTATTTT. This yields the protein CASSRGGTDTQYF.